The 14 T cell receptor beta chains below all came from one sample that was sequenced in a study of CD8 T cells in Susac syndrome (dated by TCRdb to the late 2010s). Libraries were built with the immunoSEQ multiplex PCR assay. RNA was extracted using the RNeasy kit, and about 0.45 to 1 ug of the RNA was reverse transcribed with random hexamers. Using fastp trimming at Q25 and MiXCR clonotype assembly, TCRdb reanalyzed the public sequencing data and kept in-frame beta chains. Every distinct CDR3 protein forms one entry, paired with its most common genes and DNA. The table for this sample lists 150,000 to 200,000 distinct CDR3 sequences; roughly 94% of them were counted only once. The top ten clones comprise around 0.093% of the sample. Sequencing was carried out using CD4+ T cells from PBMCs. The receptors were sampled from a human donor with multiple sclerosis.

The V call is TRBV24-1, the J call TRBJ2-1; 7 nucleotides match TRBD1. With V trimmed by 3 bases and J by 8 bases, 9 bases remained unmatched. CDR3 size: 15 residues. Germline CDR1 reads KGHDR; CDR2 reads SFDVKD. CDR3 loop: CATSDPTGLAHEQFF. DNA of the CDR3: TGTGCCACCAGTGATCCGACAGGGTTGGCGCATGAGCAGTTCTTC.

CDR3 amino acids: CASRNRGSEAFF. CDR3 coding DNA: TGTGCCAGTAGAAACAGGGGATCAGAAGCTTTCTTT. J is TRBJ1-1 and V is TRBV19; 7 nucleotides align to TRBD1. Germline-derived CDR1 and CDR2 are LNHDA and SQIVND (reference sequence). Trimming at V came to 6 bases and at J to 8 bases, leaving 6 bases not matched to a gene. There are 12 residues in the CDR3.

The chain joins TRBV5-1 to TRBJ1-1; 7 nucleotides agree with TRBD1. Germline CDR1 and CDR2: SGHRS and YFSETQ. The junction had 6 bases not matched to a gene; V was cut back by 0 bases and J by 4 bases. The CDR3 runs to 15 residues. Written as DNA, the CDR3 is TGCGCCAGCAGCTTGGCCTCGGGACAGATCACTGAAGCTTTCTTT. Protein sequence: CASSLASGQITEAFF.

The V call is TRBV20-1, the J call TRBJ2-5, with 10 bases lining up with TRBD1. J gave up 2 bases and V 6 bases, and 6 bases lay outside the gene matches. Germline V gives CDR1 DFQATT, CDR2 SNEGSKA (reference sequence). CDR3 length: 14 residues. In nucleotides, the CDR3 is TGCAGTGCCGCCCGGACAGGGGGACAAGAGACCCAGTACTTC. This codes for CSAARTGGQETQYF.

This clonotype was picked up a small number of times. V usage is TRBV5-4 and J usage is TRBJ2-5; D might be TRBD1 (5 bases). The CDR3 contains 14 residues. Trimming took off 0 bases at V and 2 bases at J, with 8 bases between the two ends. Germline V gene sequence: CDR1 SGHNT, CDR2 YYREEE (reference sequence). As DNA, the CDR3 is TGTGCCAGCAGCTTGGAGGGGTTTCAAGAGACCCAGTACTTC. It encodes CASSLEGFQETQYF.

The CDR3 region has the DNA TGTGCCAGCGGCCCCCGGGAGACAGATACGCAGTATTTT. The encoded protein is CASGPRETDTQYF. The V gene is TRBV3-1, the J gene TRBJ2-3; D is perhaps TRBD2 (6 bases). CDR3 size: 13 residues. Germline lookup yields CDR1 LGHDT and CDR2 YNNKEL (reference sequence). Trimming removed 8 bases from V and 3 bases from J, with 12 bases in between.

Notes on this clonotype: A read error may produce the germline difference seen at one junction end. V usage is TRBV30 and J usage is TRBJ1-4; D unclear. This CDR3 has 13 amino acids. Germline V gene lookup returns CDR1 GTSNPN and CDR2 SVGIG (reference sequence). CDR3 in DNA: TGTGCCTGGAGGGGCGTGCGCAATGGAAAACTGTTTTTT. It encodes CAWRGVRNGKLFF.

The CDR3 sequence is CASSQDQGGTEAFF. The DNA of the CDR3 is TGTGCCAGCAGCCAAGATCAGGGGGGCACTGAAGCTTTCTTT. V is TRBV3-1 and J is TRBJ1-1, with TRBD1 identical over 7 bases. Germline V gene data show CDR1 as LGHDT and CDR2 as YNNKEL (reference sequence). The junction had 2 bases not matched to a gene; V was cut back by 0 bases and J by 4 bases. The length of the CDR3 is 14 residues.

As regards this clonotype: An end of the junction differs from the germline gene, which may be a read error. This rearrangement joins TRBV6-2 or TRBV6-3 to TRBJ2-7; D is undetermined. The CDR3 runs 14 residues. Germline lookup yields CDR1 MNHEY and CDR2 SVGEGT. DNA of the CDR3: TGTGCCAGCAGCAGTTGCCTCGAAGGGAACAAGCAGCACTTC. This encodes CASSSCLEGNKQHF.

The genes are TRBV4-1 and TRBJ1-1; D not resolved. Germline V CDR1 and CDR2: MGHRA, YSYEKL. This CDR3 spans 15 amino acids. Trimming pared 0 bases from V and 5 bases from J, leaving 13 bases between. CDR3 in amino acids: CASSQDLKGGTEAFF. As DNA, the CDR3 is TGCGCCAGCAGCCAAGATCTCAAGGGAGGAACTGAAGCTTTCTTT.

The chain joins TRBV7-9 to TRBJ2-7, with D tentatively TRBD1 (6 bases). CDR1 is SEHNR and CDR2 is FQNEAQ in the germline V gene (reference sequence). V dropped 5 bases and J dropped 3 bases, with 14 bases sitting between them. This CDR3 has 14 amino acids. CDR3 nucleotide sequence: TGTGCCAGCAGCGCCCAGGGGAACGGCTACGAGCAGTACTTC. Its translation is CASSAQGNGYEQYF.

V gene TRBV6-5 combines with J gene TRBJ2-5; 9 nucleotides align to TRBD2. Trimming cost V 2 bases and J 5 bases; bases outside gene matches: 9. The CDR3 totals 16 residues. The germline V gene has CDR1 MNHEY and CDR2 SVGAGI. The CDR3 region is CASSYVATSGDETQYF. The CDR3 DNA reads TGTGCCAGCAGTTACGTGGCGACTAGCGGAGACGAGACCCAGTACTTC.

This clonotype was seen only a few times. The chain links TRBV11-2 to TRBJ2-5, with 11 bases matching TRBD2. Germline CDR1 is SGHAT and CDR2 is FQNNGV. The junction had 3 bases not matched to a gene; V was cut back by 5 bases and J by 4 bases. The CDR3 contains 14 residues. Here the CDR3 DNA reads TGTGCCAGCAGCCCTGGACTAGCGGGAGAGACCCAGTACTTC. Translated: CASSPGLAGETQYF.

The J gene is TRBJ2-3, the V gene TRBV27, with 11 bases that match TRBD2. This CDR3 spans 14 amino acids. Germline V gene sequence: CDR1 MNHEY, CDR2 SMNVEV (reference sequence). Trimming cost V 9 bases and J 7 bases; bases outside gene matches: 9. The CDR3 DNA follows: TGTGCCAGTTCAATAGCGGGAGGGCCATATACGCAGTATTTT. Amino acids: CASSIAGGPYTQYF.